This T cell receptor beta chain was observed in a study of CD8+ T cells in alopecia areata. Alopecia areata patients gave lesional scalp punch biopsies and peripheral blood samples. Once RNA had been extracted, it was reverse transcribed into cDNA to act as the sequencing template. The protocol was immunoSEQ multiplex PCR, while the TCRdb copy is restricted to in-frame clones and leaves out a portion. Seen here are about 120,000 clones, around 45% observed once, and the top ten hold roughly a tenth. A note on this clone: The antigen remains unidentified. Germline and junction disagree at one end, which may indicate a read error.

Study results and caveats: Mice showed TCR sharing more clearly than patients did, possibly owing to HLA. Scalp sequencing also captures normal skin's resident alphabeta T cells.

The V gene's germline CDR1 is SNHLY and CDR2 FYNNEI. The CDR3 is made up of 16 amino acids. Specimen: NKG2D-low CD8+ T cells sorted from blood. This rearrangement joins TRBV2 to TRBJ2-6; 10 positions match TRBD2. The receptor was derived from a human donor with alopecia areata. The CDR3 reads CAISEREGSGANVLTF. The CDR3 DNA sequence: TGTGCCATCAGTGAGCGGGAGGGCTCTGGGGCCAACGTCCTGACTTTC.